The 10 T cell receptor beta chains below were found in one sample sequenced in a study of T cells in localized non-small cell lung cancer. Using immunoSEQ multiplex PCR, the repertoire was profiled, and TCRdb retains in-frame clones only, with some absent. Among 45,000 or so clones listed, around nine tenths were seen once. The sample consisted of PBMCs, taken before any cancer treatment. Receptor source: a woman aged 40-75 years with stage II lung adenocarcinoma.

This rearrangement joins TRBV5-6 to TRBJ1-4, with 12 bases identical to TRBD1. In germline, CDR1 is SGHDT, CDR2 YYEEEE. The trim removed 2 bases at V and 13 bases at J, leaving 6 bases unmatched. This CDR3 is built from 14 residues. CDR3 in amino acids: CASSLGTGGSRLFF. The CDR3 DNA follows: TGTGCCAGCAGCTTAGGGACAGGGGGCAGTAGACTGTTTTTT. The whole variable domain, filled in from reference TRBV5-6 and TRBJ1-4, reads DAGVTQSPTHLIKTRGQQVTLRCSPKSGHDTVSWYQQALGQGPQFIFQYYEEEERQRGNFPDRFSGHQFPNYSSELNVNALLLGDSALYLCASSLGTGGSRLFFGSGTQLSVL.

The chain recombines TRBV29-1 with TRBJ1-1; D might be TRBD1 (5 bases). Germline V gene data show CDR1 as SQVTM and CDR2 as ANQGSEA. This CDR3 comprises 15 residues. The V and J ends lost 6 bases and 0 bases respectively, with 17 bases between them. The CDR3 loop reads CSVGRDSWMNTEAFF. The CDR3 coding sequence is TGCAGCGTCGGGAGGGACTCTTGGATGAACACTGAAGCTTTCTTT.

The chain carries TRBV2 and TRBJ1-5; no clear D gene. This CDR3 is built from 14 residues. Deletions cut 4 bases from V and 3 bases from J, with 10 bases between. Germline V gene data show CDR1 as SNHLY and CDR2 as FYNNEI. CDR3 in amino acids: CASSVLGPNQPQHF. CDR3 DNA sequence: TGTGCCAGCAGTGTATTGGGCCCCAATCAGCCCCAGCATTTT.

This clone occurred once. The genes are TRBV5-6 and TRBJ2-7; D is unresolved. The CDR3 extends over 11 amino acids. The germline V and J ends were trimmed by 4 bases and 2 bases, with 4 bases remaining between them. Germline values: CDR1 SGHDT, CDR2 YYEEEE. CDR3 sequence: CASSTAYEQYF. The DNA of the CDR3 is TGTGCCAGCAGCACGGCCTACGAGCAGTACTTC.

The chain links TRBV28 to TRBJ1-1, with D unclear. Per the germline V gene, CDR1 is MDHEN and CDR2 is SYDVKM. The CDR3 consists of 15 residues. V was cut by 2 bases and J by 3 bases, with 13 bases left in between. The CDR3 loop is CASSLDGELDTEAFF. The CDR3 bases are TGTGCCAGCAGTTTAGATGGGGAATTGGACACTGAAGCTTTCTTT.

The chain links TRBV9 to TRBJ1-5; TRBD1 might be the D (6 bases). This CDR3 contains 15 residues. Trimming removed 3 bases at V and 2 bases at J, with 12 bases between. Germline V gene lookup returns CDR1 SGDLS and CDR2 YYNGEE. CDR3 sequence (DNA): TGTGCCAGCAGCGAGGGGGGGTTCGGCAATCAGCCCCAGCATTTT. Its translation is CASSEGGFGNQPQHF. The full variable domain, rest sourced from reference TRBV9 and TRBJ1-5, is DSGVTQTPKHLITATGQRVTLRCSPRSGDLSVYWYQQSLDQGLQFLIQYYNGEERAKGNILERFSAQQFPDLHSELNLSSLELGDSALYFCASSEGGFGNQPQHFGDGTRLSIL.

CDR3 DNA sequence: TGTGCCAGCAGTGCGTTGAAAGGGACAGGGATCTCTGGAAACACCATATATTTT. Its protein product is CASSALKGTGISGNTIYF. The gene calls are TRBV2 and TRBJ1-3; TRBD1 matches 9 bases. Germline V gene sequence: CDR1 SNHLY, CDR2 FYNNEI. The CDR3 is made up of 18 amino acids. V shed 4 bases and J 0 bases; nucleotides not matched to a gene: 10. The full variable domain, in which reference TRBV2 and TRBJ1-3 provide the parts outside the CDR3, is EPEVTQTPSHQVTQMGQEVILRCVPISNHLYFYWYRQILGQKVEFLVSFYNNEISEKSEIFDDQFSVERPDGSNFTLKIRSTKLEDSAMYFCASSALKGTGISGNTIYFGEGSWLTVV.

V usage is TRBV5-1 and J usage is TRBJ2-3; the D gene is possibly TRBD2 (6 bases). Trimming shortened V by 0 bases and J by 6 bases, and 11 bases separated the two germline ends. Germline loops: CDR1 SGHRS, CDR2 YFSETQ. CDR3 length: 14 amino acids. CDR3 DNA sequence: TGCGCCAGCAGCTTGGGTCTAGCGCGGGATACGCAGTATTTT. The encoded protein is CASSLGLARDTQYF.

The V and J genes are TRBV6-4 and TRBJ1-1; D is perhaps TRBD1 (5 bases). Germline V gives CDR1 MRHNA, CDR2 SNTAGT. The length of the CDR3 is 12 residues. V gave up 1 base and J gave up 8 bases, with 8 bases separating them. The CDR3: CASSDLRGEAFF. CDR3 nucleotide sequence: TGTGCCAGCAGTGACTTGCGGGGGGAAGCTTTCTTT.

The chain employs TRBV2 and TRBJ1-5; TRBD1 is a possible D gene (6 bases). Trimming took 7 bases from V and 6 from J, leaving 16 bases between them. This CDR3 region has 14 residues. Germline-derived CDR1 and CDR2 are SNHLY and FYNNEI. The DNA of the CDR3 is TGTGCCAGCAAGACAGGCTCCGGGGGTCAGCCCCAGCATTTT. It codes for CASKTGSGGQPQHF.